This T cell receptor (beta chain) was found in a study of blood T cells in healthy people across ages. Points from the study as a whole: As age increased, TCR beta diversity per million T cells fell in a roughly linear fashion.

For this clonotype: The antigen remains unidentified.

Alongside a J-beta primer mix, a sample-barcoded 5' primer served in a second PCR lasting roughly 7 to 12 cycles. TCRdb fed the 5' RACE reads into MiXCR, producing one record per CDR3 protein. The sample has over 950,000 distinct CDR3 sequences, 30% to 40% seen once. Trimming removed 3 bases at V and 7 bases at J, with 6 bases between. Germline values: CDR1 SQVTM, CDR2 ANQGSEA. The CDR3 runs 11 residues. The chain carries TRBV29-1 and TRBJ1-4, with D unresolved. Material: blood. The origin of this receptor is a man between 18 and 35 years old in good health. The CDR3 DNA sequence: TGCAGCGTTGAGATAGGTGAAAAACTGTTTTTT. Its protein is CSVEIGEKLFF.